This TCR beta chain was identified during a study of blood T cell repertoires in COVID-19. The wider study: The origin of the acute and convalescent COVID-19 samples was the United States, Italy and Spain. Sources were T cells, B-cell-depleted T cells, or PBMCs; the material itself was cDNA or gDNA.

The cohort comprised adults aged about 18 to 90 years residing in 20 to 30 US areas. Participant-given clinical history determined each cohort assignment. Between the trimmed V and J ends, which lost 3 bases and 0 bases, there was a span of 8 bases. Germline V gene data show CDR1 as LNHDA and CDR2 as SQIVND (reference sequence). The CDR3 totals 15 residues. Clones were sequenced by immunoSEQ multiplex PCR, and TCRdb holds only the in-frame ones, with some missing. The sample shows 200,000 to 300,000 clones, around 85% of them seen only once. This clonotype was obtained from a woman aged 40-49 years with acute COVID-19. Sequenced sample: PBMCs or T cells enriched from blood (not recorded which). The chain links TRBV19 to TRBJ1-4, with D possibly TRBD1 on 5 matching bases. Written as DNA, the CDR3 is TGTGCCAGTAGTATCTCGGGGGCAACTAATGAAAAACTGTTTTTT. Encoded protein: CASSISGATNEKLFF.